This T cell receptor (beta chain) was sequenced during a study of blood T cells in healthy people across ages. Findings and caveats of the study: Naive CD4+ cell counts and diversity both ran higher in long-lived than in aged donors.

A second about 7 to 12 cycle PCR used barcoded and J-beta primers. One entry per CDR3 protein, called by TCRdb with MiXCR from the 5' RACE reads. The sample yields around 670,000 distinct CDR3 sequences, around 31% seen once. The CDR3 is 14 amino acids. Trimming at V came to 7 bases and at J to 5 bases, leaving 8 bases not matched to a gene. Germline CDR1 is SGHRS and CDR2 is YFSETQ. Total RNA, at least 5 micrograms per sample, was extracted from PBMCs. Worth noting for this clonotype: The target antigen is unknown.

The receptor comes from a woman of 80 years or more in good health. The chain joins TRBV5-1 to TRBJ1-1; 10 nucleotides match TRBD1. Material: blood. CDR3 protein: CASGTGEKKTEAFF. The CDR3, as DNA: TGCGCCAGCGGGACAGGGGAAAAGAAAACTGAAGCTTTCTTT.